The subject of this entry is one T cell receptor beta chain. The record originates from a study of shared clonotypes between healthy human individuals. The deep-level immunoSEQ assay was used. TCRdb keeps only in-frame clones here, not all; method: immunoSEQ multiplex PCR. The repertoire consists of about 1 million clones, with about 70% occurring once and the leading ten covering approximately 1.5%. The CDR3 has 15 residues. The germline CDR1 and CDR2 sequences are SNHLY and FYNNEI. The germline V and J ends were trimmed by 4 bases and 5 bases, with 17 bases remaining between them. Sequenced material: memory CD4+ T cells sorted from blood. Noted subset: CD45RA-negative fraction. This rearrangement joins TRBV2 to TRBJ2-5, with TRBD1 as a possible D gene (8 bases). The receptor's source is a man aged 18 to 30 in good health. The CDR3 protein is CASSGRTGRGETQYF. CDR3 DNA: TGTGCCAGCAGTGGGCGGACAGGGCGGGGGGAGACCCAGTACTTC.